The next 28 T cell receptor beta chains were all read from a single sample in a study of T-cell memory formation after mild COVID-19. Each CDR3 protein is one row after TCRdb ran MiXCR on the 5' RACE reads. The sample contains approximately 190,000 distinct CDR3 sequences, around 16% of which appear only once. What was sequenced was PBMCs or a T cell subset sorted from them (not recorded which). The receptors shown here come from an adult woman who had mild COVID-19 (a few samples of this study predate the infection). Cell type and time point are not known.

The rearrangement links TRBV19 to TRBJ2-3, with D maybe TRBD2 (6 bases). V shed 6 bases and J shed 1 base, with 11 bases lying between them. The CDR3 sequence is 14 residues long. Germline V gene lookup returns CDR1 LNHDA and CDR2 SQIVND (reference sequence). The CDR3 sequence: CASRGTFRTDTQYF. The DNA for the CDR3 is TGTGCCAGTAGGGGGACTTTTCGCACAGATACGCAGTATTTT.

In DNA form, the CDR3 reads TGTGCCAGCAGAAACTTGGGCTACAACACAGATACGCAGTATTTT. It encodes CASRNLGYNTDTQYF. This chain links TRBV2 with TRBJ2-3; D gene uncertain. Germline-derived CDR1 and CDR2 are SNHLY and FYNNEI. Trimming removed 6 bases at V and 2 bases at J, with 15 bases between. The CDR3 loop spans 15 amino acids. Supplemented by reference TRBV2 and TRBJ2-3, the full variable domain reads EPEVTQTPSHQVTQMGQEVILRCVPISNHLYFYWYRQILGQKVEFLVSFYNNEISEKSEIFDDQFSVERPDGSNFTLKIRSTKLEDSAMYFCASRNLGYNTDTQYFGPGTRLTVL.

This clonotype has more than one count but fewer than ten. The chain couples TRBV15 to TRBJ1-2; D unclear. CDR3 length: 16 residues. Trimming removed 1 base at V and 8 bases at J, with 20 bases between. Germline V gene lookup returns CDR1 LNHNV and CDR2 YYDKDF (reference sequence). Here the CDR3 DNA reads TGTGCCACCAGCAGAGGGGATCAGACCCCTCGGGGAGGCTACACCTTC. Protein sequence: CATSRGDQTPRGGYTF. Using reference TRBV15 and TRBJ1-2 for the parts outside the CDR3, the full variable domain is DAMVIQNPRYQVTQFGKPVTLSCSQTLNHNVMYWYQQKSSQAPKLLFHYYDKDFNNEADTPDNFQSRRPNTSFCFLDIRSPGLGDTAMYLCATSRGDQTPRGGYTFGSGTRLTVV.

CDR3 sequence: CASSYSGGSSSGNTIYF. Here the CDR3 DNA reads TGTGCCAGCAGTTACTCAGGGGGCTCTAGCTCTGGAAACACCATATATTTT. V gene TRBV6-5 combines with J gene TRBJ1-3, with 7 bases aligning to TRBD1. The V gene's germline CDR1 is MNHEY and CDR2 SVGAGI. The ends lost 0 bases at V and 0 bases at J; junction bases unmatched: 5. CDR3 length: 17 amino acids.

A few counts support this clonotype. The chain links TRBV6-2 or TRBV6-3 to TRBJ2-1, with D maybe TRBD2 (7 bases). This CDR3 is built from 17 residues. V lost 0 bases and J 4 bases, leaving 16 bases between the germline ends. Germline V gene lookup returns CDR1 MNHEY and CDR2 SVGEGT. Here the CDR3 DNA reads TGTGCCAGCAGTTACTCGGGGGCTAGCGGTATATACAATGAGCAGTTCTTC. Translating it yields CASSYSGASGIYNEQFF.

J is TRBJ2-5 and V is TRBV9, with 7 bases lining up with TRBD2. V gave up 0 bases and J gave up 1 base; unmatched junction bases: 6. Germline V gene sequence: CDR1 SGDLS, CDR2 YYNGEE. CDR3 length equals 16 residues. CDR3 coding DNA: TGTGCCAGCAGCGTAGGTAGCGGGCATATCCAAGAGACCCAGTACTTC. This sequence encodes CASSVGSGHIQETQYF.

V and J are TRBV12-3 or TRBV12-4 and TRBJ2-2, with TRBD1 matching 7 bases. CDR3 length equals 13 residues. With 4 bases clipped from V and 4 bases from J, the junction kept 0 bases outside the gene matches. The CDR3 nucleotides read TGTGCCAGCAGTTGGGACAGCACCGGGGAGCTGTTTTTT. Translated, it gives CASSWDSTGELFF.

In its sample, this clonotype was seen a few times. V gene TRBV30 combines with J gene TRBJ2-3; D possibly corresponds to TRBD1 (6 bases). The V end lost 1 base, the J end lost 5 bases, and 16 bases lay between the germline ends. The V gene's germline CDR1 is GTSNPN and CDR2 SVGIG (reference sequence). The CDR3 is 15 residues long. The CDR3 region is CAWSAQTGWGDTQYF. The CDR3 DNA is TGTGCCTGGAGTGCACAGACAGGATGGGGAGATACGCAGTATTTT.

This clonotype was observed many times. An end of the junction does not agree with germline; a read error may underlie this. V is TRBV5-1 and J is TRBJ1-1; 8 positions match TRBD1. The CDR3 is 14 amino acids. The germline CDR1 and CDR2 sequences are SGHRS and YFSETQ. The CDR3 loop reads CASSPGQGNTEAFF. CDR3 nucleotide sequence: TGTGCCAGCAGCCCCGGACAGGGGAACACTGAAGCTTTCTTT. Drawing the rest from reference TRBV5-1 and TRBJ1-1, the complete variable domain is KAGVTQTPRYLIKTRGQQVTLSCSPISGHRSVSWYQQTPGQGLQFLFEYFSETQRNKGNFPGRFSGRQFSNSRSEMNVSTLELGDSALYLCASSPGQGNTEAFFGQGTRLTVV.

V and J are TRBV5-1 and TRBJ1-1, with TRBD1 matching 7 bases. The CDR3 length is 15 residues. The V gene end was trimmed by 3 bases and the J gene end by 1 base; junction bases not matched to a gene: 6. Germline CDR1 is SGHRS and CDR2 is YFSETQ. The CDR3 sequence: CASSSGTVKNTEAFF. In nucleotides, the CDR3 is TGCGCCAGCAGCTCCGGGACAGTTAAGAACACTGAAGCTTTCTTT. The variable domain in full, with the rest retrieved from reference TRBV5-1 and TRBJ1-1, is KAGVTQTPRYLIKTRGQQVTLSCSPISGHRSVSWYQQTPGQGLQFLFEYFSETQRNKGNFPGRFSGRQFSNSRSEMNVSTLELGDSALYLCASSSGTVKNTEAFFGQGTRLTVV.

The table lists this clonotype with many counts. J is TRBJ1-6 and V is TRBV6-2 or TRBV6-3; D is possibly TRBD1 (5 bases). CDR1 MNHEY and CDR2 SVGEGT come from the germline V gene. The CDR3 is 19 residues long. V was shortened by 5 bases and J by 3 bases, with 23 bases between the two germline ends. For the CDR3, the DNA is TGTGCCAGCAGTGAGAGGGGACTTTGGAGGGCATTCTATAATTCACCCCTCCACTTT. Its protein product is CASSERGLWRAFYNSPLHF.

The V gene is TRBV18, the J gene TRBJ1-1, with D tentatively TRBD1 (6 bases). The CDR3 has 13 residues. Trimming removed 2 bases from V and 6 bases from J, with 10 bases in between. Per germline, CDR1 KGHSH and CDR2 LQKENI. CDR3 loop: CASSPGQGSEAFF. The CDR3 region has the DNA TGTGCCAGCTCACCAGGGCAGGGGTCTGAAGCTTTCTTT.

This clonotype appeared a few times. This rearrangement joins TRBV15 to TRBJ2-5, with TRBD2 as a possible D gene (5 bases). There are 13 residues in the CDR3. Per the germline V gene, CDR1 is LNHNV and CDR2 is YYDKDF (reference sequence). V was clipped by 0 bases and J by 6 bases, with 8 bases between them. This chain's CDR3 is CATSRDLGKTQYF. CDR3 in DNA: TGTGCCACCAGCAGAGATCTCGGGAAGACCCAGTACTTC.

The chain combines TRBV11-3 with TRBJ1-1, with D unclear. CDR3 length: 13 amino acids. Germline assignment: CDR1 SGHNT and CDR2 YENEEA. Trimming cost V 3 bases and J 2 bases, with 7 bases left between them. CDR3 nucleotide sequence: TGTGCCAGCAGCTTTGGGATAAACACTGAAGCTTTCTTT. Protein: CASSFGINTEAFF.

This clonotype showed up many times. At one end the junction does not follow the germline gene, possibly because of a read error. The chain is built from TRBV12-3 or TRBV12-4 and TRBJ1-2; TRBD1 matches 10 bases. The CDR3 is 14 residues long. DNA of the CDR3: TGCGCCAGCAGCTTGGGGACAGGGGTCTATGGCTACACCTTC. Translation gives CASSLGTGVYGYTF.

This clonotype occurred a few times. The chain has TRBV11-2 and TRBJ1-1; TRBD1 matches 10 bases. Looked up from germline, CDR1 is SGHAT and CDR2 is FQNNGV. V shed 4 bases and J 4 bases; nucleotides not matched to a gene: 3. There are 14 residues in the CDR3. CDR3 region: CASSYRDRGTEAFF. The CDR3 nucleotides read TGTGCCAGCAGCTACCGGGACAGGGGCACTGAAGCTTTCTTT.

The V call is TRBV18, the J call TRBJ1-4, with D unresolved. The CDR3 runs 13 residues. Deletions cut 2 bases from V and 5 bases from J, with 6 bases between. The germline V gene encodes CDR1 KGHSH and CDR2 LQKENI. CDR3 sequence reads: CASSPKRNEKLFF. CDR3 DNA sequence: TGTGCCAGCTCACCAAAGCGGAATGAAAAACTGTTTTTT.

Only a few counts were recorded for this clonotype. The chain couples TRBV7-2 to TRBJ2-2; no clear D. Germline V gene data show CDR1 as SGHTA and CDR2 as FQGNSA. This CDR3 spans 14 amino acids. The ends were cut back, 2 bases at V and 6 bases at J, with 10 bases in the middle. CDR3 coding DNA: TGTGCCAGCAGCTTAAGTCCCGGCCCCGGGGAGCTGTTTTTT. Protein product: CASSLSPGPGELFF. Variable domain in full (rest from reference TRBV7-2 and TRBJ2-2): GAGVSQSPSNKVTEKGKDVELRCDPISGHTALYWYRQSLGQGLEFLIYFQGNSAPDKSGLPSDRFSAERTGGSVSTLTIQRTQQEDSAVYLCASSLSPGPGELFFGEGSRLTVL.

This chain connects TRBV7-8 to TRBJ2-4; possible D gene TRBD2, 6 bases. The CDR3 covers 16 residues. Germline V lookup: CDR1 SGHVS, CDR2 FQNEAQ. V was shortened by 4 bases and J by 1 base, with 14 bases between the two germline ends. Here the CDR3 DNA reads TGTGCCAGCAGCTGGGGGGACTTCCCGGCCAAAAACATTCAGTACTTC. This encodes CASSWGDFPAKNIQYF. The whole variable domain, filled in from reference TRBV7-8 and TRBJ2-4, reads GAGVSQSPRYKVAKRGQDVALRCDPISGHVSLFWYQQALGQGPEFLTYFQNEAQLDKSGLPSDRFFAERPEGSVSTLKIQRTQQEDSAVYLCASSWGDFPAKNIQYFGAGTRLSVL.

This chain uses TRBV11-1 with TRBJ2-7; D not certain. V was trimmed by 0 bases and J by 2 bases, leaving 11 bases between them. CDR3 length equals 15 residues. The germline gives CDR1 SGHAT, CDR2 FQDESV (reference sequence). The CDR3 loop reads CASSLALGRAYEQYF. The CDR3 coding sequence is TGTGCCAGCAGCTTAGCCCTGGGAAGGGCCTACGAGCAGTACTTC.

V and J are TRBV6-5 and TRBJ1-2; no reliable D call. CDR1 and CDR2 from the germline V gene are MNHEY and SVGAGI. V was cut by 5 bases and J by 4 bases, with 11 bases left in between. The CDR3 has 13 residues. The CDR3 DNA reads TGTGCCAGCAGTCAGAGGCGGCGCTATGGCTACACCTTC. It encodes CASSQRRRYGYTF.

This clonotype showed up just a few times. J is TRBJ2-5 and V is TRBV5-6; a weak D match, TRBD2 (5 bases). V gave up 4 bases and J gave up 2 bases, with 6 bases separating them. The V gene's germline CDR1 is SGHDT and CDR2 YYEEEE. This CDR3 comprises 12 residues. The CDR3, as DNA: TGTGCCAGCAGCCCGGGACAAGAGACCCAGTACTTC. Protein: CASSPGQETQYF.

CDR3 protein: CASSLGSSYEQYF. For the CDR3, the DNA is TGTGCCAGCAGTTTAGGGTCGAGCTACGAGCAGTACTTC. This chain uses TRBV28 with TRBJ2-7; D remains ambiguous. CDR3 length equals 13 residues. V was pared by 2 bases and J by 3 bases, with 8 bases between. Germline CDR1 and CDR2: MDHEN and SYDVKM.

The V call is TRBV24-1, the J call TRBJ1-4; D is unresolved. The V gene lost 0 bases and the J gene lost 10 bases, with 8 bases spanning the gap. Germline loops: CDR1 KGHDR, CDR2 SFDVKD. The CDR3 loop spans 13 amino acids. The CDR3 spells CATSDLEGAKLFF. The CDR3 region has the DNA TGTGCCACCAGTGATTTGGAGGGCGCAAAACTGTTTTTT.

In this sample, this clonotype turned up a few times. The rearrangement links TRBV6-2 or TRBV6-3 to TRBJ1-1; D gene unclear. The CDR3 runs to 14 residues. CDR1 and CDR2 (germline): MNHEY, SVGEGT. V dropped 3 bases and J dropped 0 bases, with 8 bases sitting between them. CDR3 in amino acids: CASSYQSMNTEAFF. Here the CDR3 DNA reads TGTGCCAGCAGTTATCAGTCCATGAACACTGAAGCTTTCTTT.

The chain has TRBV4-3 and TRBJ2-6; D gene uncertain. CDR1 is LGHNA and CDR2 is YSLEER in the germline V gene. V dropped 0 bases and J dropped 1 base, with 10 bases sitting between them. CDR3 length: 17 residues. CDR3 region: CASSQDWSSSGANVLTF. CDR3 nucleotide sequence: TGCGCCAGCAGCCAAGATTGGTCCTCATCTGGGGCCAACGTCCTGACTTTC.

The rearrangement joins TRBV24-1 to TRBJ2-1; maybe TRBD1 (5 bases). V shed 3 bases and J shed 0 bases, with 11 bases lying between them. The CDR3 length is 16 residues. Germline V gene data show CDR1 as KGHDR and CDR2 as SFDVKD. The CDR3 coding sequence is TGTGCCACCAGTGATCTGGACACGGGCTCCTACAATGAGCAGTTCTTC. Protein: CATSDLDTGSYNEQFF.

The V gene is TRBV7-9, the J gene TRBJ2-3; possibly TRBD1 or TRBD2 for D (6 bases each). This CDR3 is built from 17 residues. Germline CDR1 is SEHNR and CDR2 is FQNEAQ (reference sequence). With 1 base removed from V and 4 bases from J, the gap between germline ends came to 18 bases. The CDR3 bases are TGTGCCAGCAGCTTAGGGACGGGGGCTGACCGGGCAGATACGCAGTATTTT. Its translation: CASSLGTGADRADTQYF.